This T cell receptor (beta chain) is drawn from a study of blood T cell repertoires in COVID-19. Across the whole study: There were acute and convalescent COVID-19 samples, and they came from the United States, Italy and Spain. PBMCs, B-cell-depleted T cells, or T cells were the source of the cDNA or gDNA that made up the material.

In the authors' workflow: It was from reference gene primer amplification that nucleated cell counts were estimated. Measured with immunoSEQ multiplex PCR; TCRdb has only the in-frame clones, and not every one. V, J and clone size are taken as reported in that table, and D and trimming were inferred from the DNA itself. This sample has 90,000 to 110,000 clones, with around 76% found just once. From germline, CDR1 is SGHAT and CDR2 FQNNGV. The CDR3 has 14 amino acids. Trimming removed 5 bases from V and 8 bases from J, with 18 bases in between. The material sequenced was peripheral blood. The receptor was derived from a woman in her sixties or seventies with acute or convalescent COVID-19. V usage is TRBV11-2 and J usage is TRBJ1-1; unclear D gene. The DNA for the CDR3 is TGTGCCAGCAGCCCCCACCTCCCTATCCAAGAAGCTTTCTTT. This translates into CASSPHLPIQEAFF.